This entry lists 30 T cell receptor beta chains sequenced from one sample in a study of OX40 agonist ivuxolimab in advanced cancers. The protocol was immunoSEQ multiplex PCR, while the TCRdb copy is restricted to in-frame clones and leaves out a portion. The sample holds approximately 81,000 clones, over 70% seen once. The source was CD4+ or CD8+ T cells sorted from blood, collected in a trial of the OX40 agonist ivuxolimab. The receptor source for this set is an adult with an advanced solid tumor such as melanoma, head and neck, liver or kidney cancer.

In this sample, this clone turned up a few times. This chain joins TRBV15 and TRBJ1-1; D is uncertain. CDR3 length: 15 residues. V lost 4 bases to trimming and J lost 0 bases, with 12 bases between them. The germline CDR1 and CDR2 sequences are LNHNV and YYDKDF (reference sequence). This CDR3 is CATSKYGSLNTEAFF. The CDR3 nucleotides read TGTGCCACCAGCAAGTATGGTAGCCTGAACACTGAAGCTTTCTTT.

This rearrangement joins TRBV27 to TRBJ2-7; a weak D match, TRBD2 (6 bases). Germline V gene sequence: CDR1 MNHEY, CDR2 SMNVEV (reference sequence). V lost 9 bases and J 0 bases, leaving 15 bases between the germline ends. This CDR3 spans 14 amino acids. In DNA, the CDR3 is TGTGCCAGTGGACTAAAACGGGCCTCCTACGAGCAGTACTTC. As protein: CASGLKRASYEQYF.

The V gene is TRBV7-2, the J gene TRBJ2-7, with a tentative D call TRBD1 (5 bases). V dropped 5 bases and J dropped 0 bases, with 14 bases sitting between them. Germline values: CDR1 SGHTA, CDR2 FQGNSA. The CDR3 spans 15 residues. CDR3 loop: CASSRTLQNSYEQYF. The CDR3 bases are TGTGCCAGCAGCAGGACACTCCAGAACTCCTACGAGCAGTACTTC.

This chain connects TRBV2 to TRBJ1-4; 7 nucleotides line up with TRBD1. Trimming at V came to 0 bases and at J to 11 bases, leaving 12 bases not matched to a gene. Germline assignment: CDR1 SNHLY and CDR2 FYNNEI. The CDR3 runs to 16 residues. CDR3 sequence: CASSEALRGALGKLFF. CDR3 sequence (DNA): TGTGCCAGCAGTGAAGCGCTCAGGGGGGCGTTGGGGAAACTGTTTTTT.

DNA of the CDR3: TGCGCCAGCAGCTTGGAGGCAGGGCTAGCCAAAAACATTCAGTACTTC. Its protein product is CASSLEAGLAKNIQYF. The V and J genes are TRBV5-1 and TRBJ2-4; tentative D call: TRBD1 (5 bases). Per the germline V gene, CDR1 is SGHRS and CDR2 is YFSETQ. The CDR3 loop spans 16 amino acids. Trimming removed 0 bases from V and 0 bases from J, with 10 bases in between.

The gene calls are TRBV2 and TRBJ1-2; D unclear. The CDR3 spans 12 residues. V lost 2 bases, J lost 3 bases, and 4 bases lay in between. CDR1 is SNHLY, CDR2 FYNNEI, per germline. In DNA, the CDR3 is TGTGCCAGCAGTGAACAGGACTATGGCTACACCTTC. Its translation is CASSEQDYGYTF. The full variable domain, its missing parts supplied by reference TRBV2 and TRBJ1-2, is EPEVTQTPSHQVTQMGQEVILRCVPISNHLYFYWYRQILGQKVEFLVSFYNNEISEKSEIFDDQFSVERPDGSNFTLKIRSTKLEDSAMYFCASSEQDYGYTFGSGTRLTVV.

The V gene is TRBV6-1, the J gene TRBJ1-2, with 9 bases lining up with TRBD1. The CDR3 spans 14 residues. V was pared by 7 bases and J by 4 bases, with 7 bases of the junction left unmatched. The germline V gene has CDR1 MNHNS and CDR2 SASEGT. The CDR3 sequence: CASTGQGPTYGYTF. As DNA, the CDR3 is TGTGCCAGCACTGGACAGGGGCCAACCTATGGCTACACCTTC.

The chain links TRBV2 to TRBJ2-7; D gene uncertain. The germline CDR1 and CDR2 sequences are SNHLY and FYNNEI. This CDR3 spans 15 amino acids. With 7 bases removed from V and 4 bases from J, the gap between germline ends came to 20 bases. The CDR3 coding sequence is TGTGCCAGCACACTCGAATTAGTTACCAGTTACGAGCAGTACTTC. Encoded protein: CASTLELVTSYEQYF. Drawing the rest from reference TRBV2 and TRBJ2-7, the complete variable domain is EPEVTQTPSHQVTQMGQEVILRCVPISNHLYFYWYRQILGQKVEFLVSFYNNEISEKSEIFDDQFSVERPDGSNFTLKIRSTKLEDSAMYFCASTLELVTSYEQYFGPGTRLTVT.

The chain is built from TRBV14 and TRBJ2-5, with D uncertain. Germline V CDR1 and CDR2: SGHDN, FVKESK. The CDR3 totals 16 residues. The V end was cut by 0 bases, the J end by 2 bases, with 13 bases between. CDR3 loop: CASSQEQDVSQETQYF. The CDR3 DNA reads as TGTGCCAGCAGCCAAGAACAAGACGTCTCACAAGAGACCCAGTACTTC.

This clone was picked up one time. The V gene is TRBV29-1, the J gene TRBJ2-3; tentatively, D is TRBD2 (6 bases). This CDR3 is built from 14 residues. Trimming cost V 4 bases and J 0 bases, with 11 bases left between them. Per germline, CDR1 SQVTM and CDR2 ANQGSEA. DNA of the CDR3: TGCAGCGTTGCCCGAGGGACTAGCACAGATACGCAGTATTTT. Translating it yields CSVARGTSTDTQYF.

The J gene is TRBJ1-2, the V gene TRBV7-9; 7 bases line up with TRBD1. CDR1 and CDR2 (germline): SEHNR, FQNEAQ (reference sequence). The CDR3 has 13 amino acids. V lost 7 bases and J lost 2; bases outside the gene matches: 4. Written as DNA, the CDR3 is TGTGCCAGCACCCGGGGACAGAACTATGGCTACACCTTC. Its protein is CASTRGQNYGYTF.

This chain uses TRBV4-3 with TRBJ1-2, with a weak D call TRBD1 (5 bases). Trimming left V 0 bases short and J 8 bases short, with 22 bases between. Germline values: CDR1 LGHNA, CDR2 YSLEER. This CDR3 is 17 amino acids long. CDR3 nucleotides: TGCGCCAGCAGCCAAGAAATTTTCGAAGGGGCGGCAGAAGGCTACACCTTC. Translated: CASSQEIFEGAAEGYTF.

The V call is TRBV6-6, the J call TRBJ1-1, with D unresolved. Germline CDR1 MNHNY, CDR2 SVGAGI (reference sequence). V dropped 0 bases and J dropped 5 bases, with 10 bases sitting between them. CDR3 size: 14 residues. The CDR3 DNA follows: TGTGCCAGCAGTTACTCCTCTAAGGGAACTGAAGCTTTCTTT. Residues: CASSYSSKGTEAFF.

The V gene is TRBV30, the J gene TRBJ2-2; possibly TRBD1 for D (6 bases). V was shortened by 4 bases and J by 6 bases, with 12 bases between the two germline ends. This CDR3 comprises 13 residues. Germline V gene sequence: CDR1 GTSNPN, CDR2 SVGIG (reference sequence). The CDR3 is CAWNRDPAGELFF. Here the CDR3 DNA reads TGTGCCTGGAACAGGGACCCAGCCGGGGAGCTGTTTTTT.

The gene calls are TRBV7-3 and TRBJ2-2; the match to TRBD2 covers 13 bases. This CDR3 has 17 residues. Germline CDR1 reads SGHTA; CDR2 reads FQGTGA. J gave up 7 bases and V 5 bases, and 10 bases lay outside the gene matches. The DNA of the CDR3 is TGTGCCAGCAGCCTACTCGGACTAGCGGGAGTGGGCGGGGAGCTGTTTTTT. This codes for CASSLLGLAGVGGELFF.

Note on this clone: Sequence at one end of the junction differs from germline and may be a read error. The CDR3 loop reads CASRQVSSYSEQFF. CDR3 in DNA: TGTGCCAGCAGACAGGTCAGCTCCTACAGTGAGCAGTTCTTC. This chain links TRBV9 with TRBJ2-1; D may be TRBD1 (5 bases). Germline values: CDR1 SGDLS, CDR2 YYNGEE. The CDR3 runs to 14 residues.

This rearrangement joins TRBV20-1 to TRBJ1-2, with no clear D. V was trimmed by 3 bases and J by 3 bases, leaving 5 bases between them. The germline CDR1 and CDR2 sequences are DFQATT and SNEGSKA (reference sequence). This CDR3 contains 11 residues. The CDR3 sequence is CSASADYGYTF. CDR3 coding DNA: TGCAGTGCTAGTGCGGACTATGGCTACACCTTC.

The gene calls are TRBV9 and TRBJ2-7; D is perhaps TRBD2 (5 bases). The CDR3 is 16 residues long. Germline V lookup: CDR1 SGDLS, CDR2 YYNGEE. Trimming shortened V by 0 bases and J by 4 bases, and 17 bases separated the two germline ends. CDR3 amino acids: CASSVGLEASGYEQYF. CDR3 nucleotide sequence: TGTGCCAGCAGCGTAGGTCTGGAGGCTTCTGGGTACGAGCAGTACTTC.

Only one count was recorded for this clone. The V and J genes are TRBV7-9 and TRBJ1-1; TRBD1 matches 7 bases. CDR1 SEHNR and CDR2 FQNEAQ come from the germline V gene (reference sequence). The V gene end was trimmed by 3 bases and the J gene end by 8 bases; junction bases not matched to a gene: 6. The CDR3 contains 13 residues. CDR3 coding DNA: TGTGCCAGCAGCTTCCGGGACAGATTGGAAGCTTTCTTT. Translated: CASSFRDRLEAFF.

The chain is built from TRBV5-4 and TRBJ1-1; D remains ambiguous. This CDR3 contains 12 residues. CDR1 SGHNT and CDR2 YYREEE come from the germline V gene (reference sequence). Trimming stripped 4 bases from V and 4 bases from J, with 8 bases between. This CDR3 is CASSPRGTEAFF. The CDR3 bases are TGTGCCAGCAGCCCGCGCGGCACTGAAGCTTTCTTT. The whole variable domain, remainder taken from reference TRBV5-4 and TRBJ1-1, is ETGVTQSPTHLIKTRGQQVTLRCSSQSGHNTVSWYQQALGQGPQFIFQYYREEENGRGNFPPRFSGLQFPNYSSELNVNALELDDSALYLCASSPRGTEAFFGQGTRLTVV.

The chain is built from TRBV7-9 and TRBJ1-3; 7 bases match TRBD1. Germline loops: CDR1 SEHNR, CDR2 FQNEAQ (reference sequence). The CDR3 has 16 residues. Trimming at V came to 5 bases and at J to 0 bases, leaving 7 bases not matched to a gene. The CDR3 loop is CASSARTGLSGNTIYF. The CDR3 nucleotides are TGTGCCAGCAGCGCACGGACAGGCCTCTCTGGAAACACCATATATTTT.

The V call is TRBV5-1, the J call TRBJ2-3; D may be TRBD1 or TRBD2 (5 bases each). The V end lost 4 bases, the J end lost 0 bases, and 12 bases lay between the germline ends. The CDR3 totals 15 residues. Germline V gene lookup returns CDR1 SGHRS and CDR2 YFSETQ. This CDR3 reads CASSTGTTSTDTQYF. Written as DNA, the CDR3 is TGCGCCAGCAGCACCGGGACGACTAGCACAGATACGCAGTATTTT.

The CDR3 DNA sequence: TGTGCCAGCAGCCAGGCCTTGACAGGGATCGACACCGGGGAGCTGTTTTTT. Amino acid sequence: CASSQALTGIDTGELFF. The chain has TRBV14 and TRBJ2-2, with TRBD1 matching over 7 bases. The germline V gene encodes CDR1 SGHDN and CDR2 FVKESK. The J segment lost 3 bases and the V segment lost 3 bases, leaving 10 bases of the junction unmatched. The CDR3 runs to 17 residues.

This clone has just one count. The gene calls are TRBV5-5 and TRBJ1-2, with 7 bases identical to TRBD1. The CDR3 loop spans 17 amino acids. J was trimmed by 2 bases and V by 0 bases; bases with no gene match: 10. CDR1 is SGHKS, CDR2 YYEKEE, per germline (reference sequence). CDR3 coding DNA: TGTGCCAGCAGCTTGGGACCTAACAGGGGCTTAAACTATGGCTACACCTTC. It yields the protein CASSLGPNRGLNYGYTF. Filled out from reference TRBV5-5 and TRBJ1-2, the complete variable domain reads DAGVTQSPTHLIKTRGQQVTLRCSPISGHKSVSWYQQVLGQGPQFIFQYYEKEERGRGNFPDRFSARQFPNYSSELNVNALLLGDSALYLCASSLGPNRGLNYGYTFGSGTRLTVV.

This chain connects TRBV7-6 to TRBJ2-2; maybe TRBD2 (6 bases). Trimming removed 3 bases at V and 0 bases at J, with 8 bases between. CDR3 length: 15 amino acids. CDR1 and CDR2 (germline): SGHVS, FNYEAQ. CDR3 coding DNA: TGTGCCAGCAGCTTTAGCGGAACGAACACCGGGGAGCTGTTTTTT. As protein: CASSFSGTNTGELFF. Full variable domain (missing parts from reference TRBV7-6 and TRBJ2-2): GAGVSQSPRYKVTKRGQDVALRCDPISGHVSLYWYRQALGQGPEFLTYFNYEAQQDKSGLPNDRFSAERPEGSISTLTIQRTEQRDSAMYRCASSFSGTNTGELFFGEGSRLTVL.

The V call is TRBV5-1, the J call TRBJ1-2, with 8 nucleotides matching TRBD1. Trimming took 0 bases from V and 0 from J; bases not matched to a gene: 7. The CDR3 is 17 residues long. CDR1 SGHRS and CDR2 YFSETQ come from the germline V gene. CDR3 coding DNA: TGCGCCAGCAGCTTGGGTGGGACAGGATCGACTAACTATGGCTACACCTTC. Amino acids: CASSLGGTGSTNYGYTF.

The chain uses TRBV7-8 and TRBJ2-1, with 9 bases that match TRBD2. This CDR3 has 14 residues. Losses at the gene ends were 5 bases for V and 8 bases for J; bases not matched to a gene: 7. The V gene's germline CDR1 is SGHVS and CDR2 FQNEAQ. The CDR3 loop is CASSQHSGSDEQFF. The CDR3 DNA is TGTGCCAGCAGCCAACATAGCGGGAGCGATGAGCAGTTCTTC. Based on the CDR3 plus reference TRBV7-8 and TRBJ2-1, the full variable domain is GAGVSQSPRYKVAKRGQDVALRCDPISGHVSLFWYQQALGQGPEFLTYFQNEAQLDKSGLPSDRFFAERPEGSVSTLKIQRTQQEDSAVYLCASSQHSGSDEQFFGPGTRLTVL.

This sequence joins TRBV6-5 and TRBJ1-5; possibly TRBD1 for D (6 bases). The germline CDR1 and CDR2 sequences are MNHEY and SVGAGI. The CDR3 contains 12 residues. V was cut by 5 bases and J by 5 bases, with 7 bases left in between. The CDR3: CASSTGYQPQHF. CDR3 DNA sequence: TGTGCCAGCAGTACAGGGTATCAGCCCCAGCATTTT.

Remarks on this clone: Other DNA sequences within the sample encode an identical CDR3. This chain links TRBV7-9 with TRBJ2-1; 7 bases line up with TRBD1. Germline trimming cut 0 bases from V and 6 bases from J; bases unmatched to any gene: 5. CDR1 is SEHNR and CDR2 is FQNEAQ in the germline V gene (reference sequence). This CDR3 contains 15 residues. The CDR3 region is CASSLALAGGNEQFF. CDR3 nucleotide sequence: TGTGCCAGCAGCTTAGCGCTCGCAGGGGGCAATGAGCAGTTCTTC.

In the case of this clone: A junction boundary mismatches the germline segment, possibly from a read error. The CDR3 nucleotides read TGTGCCAGCATGGGAGGGTTAGAGATCCAGTACTTC. Protein sequence: CASMGGLEIQYF. This rearrangement joins TRBV6-1 to TRBJ2-5, with 7 bases identical to TRBD2. The CDR3 length is 12 residues. Per germline, CDR1 MNHNS and CDR2 SASEGT.